This record concerns one T cell receptor beta chain sequence. Its antigen remains unidentified. Germline V gene sequence: CDR1 MNHEY, CDR2 SVGEGT. The CDR3 has 12 amino acids. V lost 5 bases to trimming and J lost 4 bases, with 6 bases between them. This specimen comes from a study of T-cell memory formation after mild COVID-19. Study-wide results and limits: Some SARS-CoV-2-responding clones were already detected in memory before infection. Researchers report contracting CD4+ clones mostly in CM and EM, with CD8+ clones in EMRA.

One entry per CDR3 protein results from TCRdb running MiXCR on the 5' RACE reads. The repertoire holds just under 350,000 distinct CDR3 sequences, approximately 12% seen once, with over 20% in the top ten. The sequence was obtained from a man between 18 and 29 years old who had mild COVID-19 (a few samples of this study predate the infection). Cell type and time point are not known. V is TRBV6-2 or TRBV6-3 and J is TRBJ1-5; D remains ambiguous. Sequencing input: PBMCs or a T cell subset sorted from them (not recorded which). CDR3 residues: CASSEQNQPQHF. CDR3 DNA: TGTGCCAGCAGTGAACAGAATCAGCCCCAGCATTTT.